The 29 T cell receptor beta chains given below trace back to one sample, sequenced in a study of molecular identifiers for immune sequencing clone quantification. TCRdb reanalysed the PCR reads using MiXCR and keeps one entry per CDR3 protein. Of about half a million distinct CDR3 sequences listed, 20% to 25% were seen once; the top ten hold about 0.8%. Sequenced sample: naive CD8+ T cells from blood, with Jurkat cell RNA spiked in. Sample subset: FACS-sorted CD8+CD4-CCR7+CD45RA+ naive T cells. These receptors came from a human donor in good health. Some libraries in this study had Jurkat cell RNA spiked in.

V is TRBV9 and J is TRBJ2-7; 11 bases match TRBD1. The V gene's germline CDR1 is SGDLS and CDR2 YYNGEE. Unmatched junction bases numbered 6, after V lost 2 bases and J lost 5 bases. This CDR3 is built from 15 residues. CDR3 residues: CASSVGQGVLHEQYF. The CDR3 bases are TGTGCCAGCAGCGTGGGACAGGGGGTCCTGCACGAGCAGTACTTC.

In this sample, this clonotype turned up many times. The chain employs TRBV6-5 and TRBJ2-2; D unresolved. The V end lost 1 base, the J end lost 2 bases, and 2 bases lay between the germline ends. CDR1 and CDR2 (germline): MNHEY, SVGAGI. The CDR3 sequence is 13 residues long. CDR3: CASSYYNTGELFF. CDR3 DNA: TGTGCCAGCAGTTACTATAACACCGGGGAGCTGTTTTTT.

This clonotype came up many times. The chain links TRBV7-9 to TRBJ2-7; 8 bases fit TRBD2. With V trimmed by 5 bases and J by 5 bases, 14 bases remained unmatched. The CDR3 has 16 amino acids. Germline-derived CDR1 and CDR2 are SEHNR and FQNEAQ (reference sequence). The CDR3 DNA follows: TGTGCCAGCAGCCCGACCTCAGCGGGAGCTGCACACGAGCAGTACTTC. This gives the protein CASSPTSAGAAHEQYF.

A few counts support this clonotype. The V call is TRBV19, the J call TRBJ2-2; TRBD1 agrees at 7 bases. The CDR3 length is 15 residues. Germline V lookup: CDR1 LNHDA, CDR2 SQIVND (reference sequence). The ends lost 4 bases at V and 4 bases at J; junction bases unmatched: 6. DNA of the CDR3: TGTGCCAGTAGTACGACAGGGCCCAGCACCGGGGAGCTGTTTTTT. As protein: CASSTTGPSTGELFF.

On this clonotype itself: This may stem from a read error, because a much larger clone lies one nucleotide away. The chain has TRBV13 and TRBJ1-5, with 8 bases that match TRBD1. The germline CDR1 and CDR2 sequences are PRHDT and FYEKMQ (reference sequence). The CDR3 consists of 17 residues. This chain's CDR3 is CASSPAWDRLGNRPQHF. The CDR3 nucleotides are TGTGCCAGCAGCCCCGCTTGGGACAGGCTAGGTAATCGGCCCCAGCATTTT.

At least ten counts were recorded for this clonotype. For the CDR3, the DNA is TGTGCCAGCAGTTACGACGGAGACTCTTTCTCTGGGGCCAACGTCCTGACTTTC. Its translation: CASSYDGDSFSGANVLTF. V and J are TRBV6-2 or TRBV6-3 and TRBJ2-6, with D uncertain. The V gene's germline CDR1 is MNHEY and CDR2 SVGEGT. V was clipped by 2 bases and J by 0 bases, with 14 bases between them. This CDR3 has 18 amino acids.

Details on this clonotype: A much larger clone differs by one base, so this may be a read error. The rearrangement links TRBV4-2 to TRBJ2-6; 7 bases are shared with TRBD1. The CDR3 has 16 residues. Germline-derived CDR1 and CDR2 are LGHNA and YNFKEQ. The CDR3 bases are TGTGCCAGCAGCCAAAACAGGGGAGTAGGGGCCAACGTCCCGACTTTC. This gives the protein CASSQNRGVGANVPTF.

This clonotype was seen ten or more times. Here the CDR3 DNA reads TGTGCCAGCAGCGTAGCTTCTAGCGGACTCACAGATACGCAGTATTTT. Residues: CASSVASSGLTDTQYF. The chain carries TRBV9 and TRBJ2-3; 7 bases are shared with TRBD2. Trimming took 0 bases from V and 2 from J; bases not matched to a gene: 6. CDR3 length: 16 residues. Looked up from germline, CDR1 is SGDLS and CDR2 is YYNGEE.

CDR3 residues: CAWSVYQGSSYEQYF. The CDR3 DNA reads as TGTGCCTGGAGTGTATATCAGGGCTCTTCCTACGAGCAGTACTTC. The chain is built from TRBV30 and TRBJ2-7, with D possibly matching TRBD1 (5 bases). The CDR3 sequence is 15 residues long. The V gene lost 0 bases and the J gene lost 1 base, with 13 bases spanning the gap. The V gene's germline CDR1 is GTSNPN and CDR2 SVGIG (reference sequence).

As to this clonotype: A much larger clone differs from this one at a single base, so this may be a read error. The chain employs TRBV28 and TRBJ2-7; tentatively, D is TRBD1 or TRBD2 (6 bases each). Trimming took off 3 bases at V and 7 bases at J, with 19 bases between the two ends. The germline CDR1 and CDR2 sequences are MDHEN and SYDVKM. The CDR3 is made up of 15 amino acids. CDR3 nucleotides: TGTGCCAGCAGTTTCAGGGGACTGCTTGGGGGGGAGCAGTACTTC. This translates into CASSFRGLLGGEQYF.

The rearrangement joins TRBV7-2 to TRBJ2-5, with 10 positions matching TRBD1. The V segment lost 5 bases and the J segment 5 bases; nucleotides outside the gene matches: 8. The CDR3 is 15 amino acids. Germline V gene sequence: CDR1 SGHTA, CDR2 FQGNSA. The CDR3 sequence is CASSRRQGAGETQYF. As DNA, the CDR3 is TGTGCCAGCAGCCGGAGACAGGGGGCTGGGGAGACCCAGTACTTC.

Comments on this clonotype: In this CDR3 the conserved last residue, phenylalanine or tryptophan, is missing, so a read error is likely. V is TRBV27 and J is TRBJ2-1, with D perhaps TRBD2 (7 bases). With 3 bases removed from V and 6 bases from J, the gap between germline ends came to 18 bases. The CDR3 has 16 residues. The V gene's germline CDR1 is MNHEY and CDR2 SMNVEV (reference sequence). CDR3 residues: CASSFTGGHTFNEQFL. Here the CDR3 DNA reads TGTGCCAGCAGTTTTACGGGGGGCCACACTTTCAATGAGCAGTTCCTC.

This clonotype appeared many times. One junction end does not reproduce the germline sequence, and a read error may be involved. The gene calls are TRBV12-3 or TRBV12-4 and TRBJ2-7; no clear D. This CDR3 has 14 amino acids. The CDR3 here is CASSLGRSSYEQYF. The DNA of the CDR3 is TGCGCCAGCAGCCTTGGACGTAGCTCCTACGAGCAGTACTTC.

In its sample, this clonotype was seen many times. The chain recombines TRBV28 with TRBJ1-5, with a tentative D call TRBD1 (6 bases). The germline V and J ends were trimmed by 5 bases and 5 bases, with 10 bases remaining between them. The CDR3 loop spans 13 amino acids. Germline CDR1 and CDR2: MDHEN and SYDVKM. The CDR3 reads CASSPAGDQPQHF. CDR3 DNA sequence: TGTGCCAGCAGTCCCGCAGGGGATCAGCCCCAGCATTTT.

This chain connects TRBV7-2 to TRBJ2-7, with D possibly being TRBD2 (5 bases). The V gene lost 3 bases and the J gene lost 2 bases, with 14 bases spanning the gap. The CDR3 loop spans 15 amino acids. Germline V gene sequence: CDR1 SGHTA, CDR2 FQGNSA. CDR3 sequence (DNA): TGTGCCAGCAGCTTTCATCTATCGGAGGCCTACGAGCAGTACTTC. It is translated as CASSFHLSEAYEQYF.

This rearrangement joins TRBV6-2 or TRBV6-3 to TRBJ2-3; possibly TRBD1 or TRBD2 for D (5 bases each). CDR1 MNHEY and CDR2 SVGEGT come from the germline V gene. V lost 3 bases and J 8 bases, leaving 21 bases between the germline ends. The CDR3 runs 16 residues. The CDR3 DNA reads TGTGCCAGCAGTTATTTCCGGGACCTTCCGTACGGTACGCAGTATTTT. This translates into CASSYFRDLPYGTQYF.

This clonotype was seen only a few times. The chain links TRBV12-3 or TRBV12-4 to TRBJ2-2; 13 positions match TRBD2. The ends lost 5 bases at V and 6 bases at J; junction bases unmatched: 9. This CDR3 has 17 residues. The CDR3 sequence: CASSTLAGGYVAGELFF. The CDR3 DNA sequence: TGTGCCAGCAGTACACTAGCGGGGGGGTATGTTGCCGGGGAGCTGTTTTTT.

This clonotype has ten or more counts. This sequence joins TRBV7-2 and TRBJ1-1; D unclear. Germline V gives CDR1 SGHTA, CDR2 FQGNSA. The V end lost 5 bases, the J end lost 5 bases, and 9 bases lay between the germline ends. This CDR3 contains 12 residues. The CDR3 here is CASSTLQTEAFF. The CDR3 DNA reads TGTGCCAGCAGCACCCTTCAAACTGAAGCTTTCTTT. Supplemented by reference TRBV7-2 and TRBJ1-1, the full variable domain reads GAGVSQSPSNKVTEKGKDVELRCDPISGHTALYWYRQSLGQGLEFLIYFQGNSAPDKSGLPSDRFSAERTGGSVSTLTIQRTQQEDSAVYLCASSTLQTEAFFGQGTRLTVV.

The chain has TRBV2 and TRBJ1-5; D gene uncertain. The CDR3 contains 16 residues. CDR1 SNHLY and CDR2 FYNNEI come from the germline V gene. V was cut by 5 bases and J by 2 bases, with 16 bases left in between. CDR3 amino acids: CASSLWEEVGNQPQHF. Written as DNA, the CDR3 is TGTGCCAGCAGTCTCTGGGAAGAGGTTGGCAATCAGCCCCAGCATTTT.

This clonotype was observed a handful of times. The J gene is TRBJ2-1, the V gene TRBV15, with TRBD2 matching over 10 bases. Germline V gives CDR1 LNHNV, CDR2 YYDKDF (reference sequence). V was pared by 4 bases and J by 9 bases, with 21 bases of the junction left unmatched. The CDR3 contains 19 residues. Written as DNA, the CDR3 is TGTGCCACCAGCACCCGCAGGACTAGCGGAGCCTTTTACGGAAGTGAGCAGTTCTTC. This gives the protein CATSTRRTSGAFYGSEQFF.

The rearrangement uses TRBV6-2 or TRBV6-3 and TRBJ2-1; no definite D call. There are 13 residues in the CDR3. Between the trimmed V and J ends, which lost 4 bases and 7 bases, there was a span of 11 bases. The V gene's germline CDR1 is MNHEY and CDR2 SVGEGT. The CDR3 spells CASSSTDPNEQFF. CDR3 DNA: TGTGCCAGCAGTTCCACGGACCCAAATGAGCAGTTCTTC.

This clonotype was seen at least ten times. The gene calls are TRBV20-1 and TRBJ2-7; 8 bases are a match to TRBD1. With V trimmed by 3 bases and J by 2 bases, 9 bases remained unmatched. The CDR3 runs to 15 residues. Germline CDR1 is DFQATT and CDR2 is SNEGSKA (reference sequence). CDR3 in DNA: TGCAGTGCTAGGATAGCAGGGGGCGATCCCTACGAGCAGTACTTC. Amino acids: CSARIAGGDPYEQYF.

This clonotype was picked up many times. DNA for the CDR3: TGTGCCAGCAGTTTTTCTATCCGGACAGGGGTAGGTGAAGCTTTCTTT. This translates into CASSFSIRTGVGEAFF. The chain is built from TRBV28 and TRBJ1-1; 9 bases agree with TRBD1. The CDR3 has 16 residues. V gave up 3 bases and J gave up 7 bases; unmatched junction bases: 12. Germline V gives CDR1 MDHEN, CDR2 SYDVKM.

At least ten counts were recorded for this clonotype. This chain connects TRBV12-3 or TRBV12-4 to TRBJ1-4; no reliable D call. CDR3 length: 13 residues. Trimming cost V 2 bases and J 8 bases, with 9 bases left between them. DNA for the CDR3: TGTGCCAGCAGTTTACTAGCGGAGGAAAAACTGTTTTTT. Translation: CASSLLAEEKLFF.

The table lists this clonotype with many counts. The chain recombines TRBV4-3 with TRBJ1-5; unclear D gene. The germline V gene has CDR1 LGHNA and CDR2 YSLEER. This CDR3 is built from 14 residues. Trimming pared 0 bases from V and 2 bases from J, leaving 5 bases between. CDR3 residues: CASSQDRGNQPQHF. The CDR3 bases are TGCGCCAGCAGCCAAGATCGAGGCAATCAGCCCCAGCATTTT.

The V call is TRBV30, the J call TRBJ2-7; the D gene is possibly TRBD1 (6 bases). V was shortened by 2 bases and J by 2 bases, with 10 bases between the two germline ends. The germline gives CDR1 GTSNPN, CDR2 SVGIG (reference sequence). The length of the CDR3 is 13 residues. The CDR3 DNA is TGTGCCTGGAGTTCCCGACAGGCCTACGAGCAGTACTTC. It specifies CAWSSRQAYEQYF.

V is TRBV6-5 and J is TRBJ1-2; D gene unclear. With 2 bases removed from V and 0 bases from J, the gap between germline ends came to 16 bases. CDR1 is MNHEY, CDR2 SVGAGI, per germline. The CDR3 is 17 residues long. The chain's CDR3 is CASSYLPGVISNYGYTF. In DNA form, the CDR3 reads TGTGCCAGCAGTTACCTCCCAGGAGTTATCTCTAACTATGGCTACACCTTC.

On this clonotype: This may be a read error, as it is one base from a much larger clone. This chain connects TRBV4-3 to TRBJ2-3; 12 nucleotides align to TRBD2. Germline V CDR1 and CDR2: LGHNA, YSLEER. The length of the CDR3 is 17 residues. DNA for the CDR3: TGCGCCAGCAGCCAGACGACTAGCGGGGGCCCCCCGGATATGCAGTATTTT. Its translation is CASSQTTSGGPPDMQYF.

This clonotype was observed a handful of times. This chain connects TRBV25-1 to TRBJ1-1; 11 positions agree with TRBD1. V was pared by 6 bases and J by 0 bases, with 3 bases of the junction left unmatched. CDR3 length: 15 amino acids. CDR1 and CDR2 from the germline V gene are MGHDK and SYGVNS. The CDR3 loop reads CASSRTGGMNTEAFF. CDR3 nucleotide sequence: TGTGCCAGCAGCCGGACAGGGGGCATGAACACTGAAGCTTTCTTT.